The 2 T cell receptor beta chains below all came from one sample that was sequenced in a study of shared clonotypes between healthy human individuals. Assay: immunoSEQ multiplex PCR; the TCRdb copy retains only in-frame clones and omits some. The sample has about 820,000 clones, around 93% seen once. Naive CD8 cells lacked CD45RO and underwent positive selection for CCR7, leaving out terminally differentiated effector memory CD45RA+ cells. Sequencing was carried out using naive CD8+ T cells sorted from blood. The receptors were sampled from a man aged 30 to 45 in good health.

This clone was seen a single time. The chain joins TRBV11-2 to TRBJ2-1; D call uncertain. This CDR3 contains 14 residues. V lost 6 bases and J 4 bases, leaving 13 bases between the germline ends. Germline loops: CDR1 SGHAT, CDR2 FQNNGV. CDR3 DNA: TGTGCCAGCAGGCGACACGAGCTTTACAATGAGCAGTTCTTC. Its protein is CASRRHELYNEQFF. The full variable domain, in which reference TRBV11-2 and TRBJ2-1 provide the parts outside the CDR3, is EAGVAQSPRYKIIEKRQSVAFWCNPISGHATLYWYQQILGQGPKLLIQFQNNGVVDDSQLPKDRFSAERLKGVDSTLKIQPAKLEDSAVYLCASRRHELYNEQFFGPGTRLTVL.

V gene TRBV14 combines with J gene TRBJ1-1; D unresolved. V was clipped by 1 base and J by 0 bases, with 12 bases between them. The CDR3 consists of 16 residues. In germline, CDR1 is SGHDN, CDR2 FVKESK. CDR3 loop: CASSQGFLDLNTEAFF. For the CDR3, the DNA is TGTGCCAGCAGCCAAGGTTTTCTAGATCTGAACACTGAAGCTTTCTTT. The full variable domain, with the rest looked up from reference TRBV14 and TRBJ1-1, is EAGVTQFPSHSVIEKGQTVTLRCDPISGHDNLYWYRRVMGKEIKFLLHFVKESKQDESGMPNNRFLAERTGGTYSTLKVQPAELEDSGVYFCASSQGFLDLNTEAFFGQGTRLTVV.